The next 22 T cell receptor beta chains were all read from a single sample in a study of cytomegalovirus exposure and HLA in healthy donors. A multiplex PCR was run with 60 Vbeta primers and 13 Jbeta primers. This table comes from immunoSEQ multiplex PCR, and its TCRdb copy is limited to in-frame clones, with some not included. This sample has 100,000 to 150,000 clones, with under 12% found just once. The sample was PBMCs. The receptors were gathered from a woman between 18 and 30 years old in good health and CMV-seropositive.

The rearrangement joins TRBV18 to TRBJ1-4; D not resolved. Trimming cost V 1 base and J 0 bases, with 6 bases left between them. CDR1 is KGHSH, CDR2 LQKENI, per germline. The CDR3 extends over 15 amino acids. The CDR3 nucleotides are TGTGCCAGCTCACCACGAGAATCAACTAATGAAAAACTGTTTTTT. It translates to CASSPRESTNEKLFF.

This clone was counted between two and nine times. The rearrangement uses TRBV4-2 and TRBJ2-3, with D possibly TRBD2 on 5 matching bases. Germline CDR1 reads LGHNA; CDR2 reads YNFKEQ. CDR3 length equals 12 residues. V gave up 1 base and J gave up 7 bases, with 6 bases separating them. The CDR3 region is CASSQGEYTQYF. The CDR3 nucleotides are TGTGCCAGCAGCCAAGGGGAGTATACGCAGTATTTT.

V and J are TRBV6-5 and TRBJ2-6, with 8 bases that match TRBD1. The CDR3 sequence is 15 residues long. The ends lost 7 bases at V and 2 bases at J; junction bases unmatched: 4. Germline-derived CDR1 and CDR2 are MNHEY and SVGAGI. Written as DNA, the CDR3 is TGTGCCAGCACCTCAGGGGGCGCTGGGGCCAACGTCCTGACTTTC. It codes for CASTSGGAGANVLTF.

This clone turned up a few times. This chain connects TRBV7-2 to TRBJ2-7, with TRBD2 matching 12 bases. Germline lookup yields CDR1 SGHTA and CDR2 FQGNSA. V gave up 3 bases and J gave up 4 bases; unmatched junction bases: 1. This CDR3 comprises 14 residues. The CDR3: CASSFGLAGYEQYF. Here the CDR3 DNA reads TGTGCCAGCAGCTTCGGACTAGCGGGGTACGAGCAGTACTTC.

The genes are TRBV11-2 and TRBJ2-1; 15 bases line up with TRBD2. Germline V CDR1 and CDR2: SGHAT, FQNNGV. The CDR3 length is 19 residues. The J segment lost 6 bases and the V segment lost 4 bases, leaving 13 bases of the junction unmatched. The CDR3 region is CASSSPPGLAGGTSNEQFF. The CDR3 coding sequence is TGTGCCAGCAGCTCACCTCCGGGACTAGCGGGAGGAACCAGCAATGAGCAGTTCTTC. The full variable domain, completed using reference TRBV11-2 and TRBJ2-1, is EAGVAQSPRYKIIEKRQSVAFWCNPISGHATLYWYQQILGQGPKLLIQFQNNGVVDDSQLPKDRFSAERLKGVDSTLKIQPAKLEDSAVYLCASSSPPGLAGGTSNEQFFGPGTRLTVL.

In this sample, this clone turned up a few times. V is TRBV25-1 and J is TRBJ1-2; the match to TRBD1 covers 7 bases. The CDR3 extends over 11 amino acids. Germline V gene data show CDR1 as MGHDK and CDR2 as SYGVNS. V shed 8 bases and J 11 bases; nucleotides not matched to a gene: 8. The CDR3 region has the DNA TGTGCCAGCGACCGACAGGGAGTATACACCTTC. This gives the protein CASDRQGVYTF.

This clone was detected only a few times. The chain recombines TRBV18 with TRBJ2-2; 7 bases map to TRBD2. This CDR3 has 16 amino acids. The V and J ends lost 2 bases and 5 bases, in that order; junction bases with no gene match: 8. Germline lookup yields CDR1 KGHSH and CDR2 LQKENI. The CDR3 region is CASSPTSDQQTGELFF. In nucleotides, the CDR3 is TGTGCCAGCTCACCAACTAGCGATCAACAGACCGGGGAGCTGTTTTTT.

This clone was picked up a small number of times. The CDR3 sequence: CASSLPINTEAFF. The DNA of the CDR3 is TGTGCCAGCAGCCTACCGATCAACACTGAAGCTTTCTTT. This chain uses TRBV28 with TRBJ1-1; the D is unclear. The ends were cut back, 6 bases at V and 2 bases at J, with 10 bases in the middle. Germline-derived CDR1 and CDR2 are MDHEN and SYDVKM. This CDR3 has 13 amino acids.

This clone has just a few counts. The chain links TRBV4-2 to TRBJ2-1; the match to TRBD2 covers 9 bases. The CDR3 length is 18 residues. Germline V gene data show CDR1 as LGHNA and CDR2 as YNFKEQ. Unmatched junction bases numbered 10, after V lost 4 bases and J lost 0 bases. CDR3 amino acids: CASSPTFGSGSSYNEQFF. The CDR3 coding sequence is TGTGCCAGCAGCCCCACCTTCGGTAGCGGGAGCTCCTACAATGAGCAGTTCTTC.

The chain joins TRBV10-3 to TRBJ2-5; D unresolved. Trimming took 11 bases from V and 5 from J, leaving 24 bases between them. Germline V gives CDR1 ENHRY, CDR2 SYGVKD. This CDR3 is 15 amino acids long. CDR3 sequence reads: CAARRDGGTMETQYF. For the CDR3, the DNA is TGTGCCGCCCGGCGCGATGGTGGCACTATGGAGACCCAGTACTTC.

The chain has TRBV29-1 and TRBJ1-1; 8 bases line up with TRBD1. V shed 1 base and J 4 bases; nucleotides not matched to a gene: 8. The CDR3 has 15 residues. CDR1 is SQVTM, CDR2 ANQGSEA, per germline. The CDR3 DNA sequence: TGCAGCGTTGAAGTTTCCCAGGGGGCGACCACTGAAGCTTTCTTT. This encodes CSVEVSQGATTEAFF.

This clone was seen a few times. This chain connects TRBV5-6 to TRBJ2-1; D unresolved. The V end lost 0 bases, the J end lost 9 bases, and 7 bases lay between the germline ends. The CDR3 length is 12 residues. Germline CDR1 and CDR2: SGHDT and YYEEEE. The CDR3, as DNA: TGTGCCAGCAGCTTGGTCTGGAGTGAGCAGTTCTTC. It yields the protein CASSLVWSEQFF.

The chain links TRBV7-6 to TRBJ1-2; 9 nucleotides match TRBD1. Germline V gene sequence: CDR1 SGHVS, CDR2 FNYEAQ. V trimming: 3 bases; J trimming: 4 bases; junction bases outside the gene matches: 3. The CDR3 has 14 residues. This CDR3 is CASSLTGGPYGYTF. In DNA, the CDR3 is TGTGCCAGCAGCTTGACAGGGGGTCCCTATGGCTACACCTTC.

J is TRBJ2-7 and V is TRBV19; 9 bases fit TRBD1. Germline CDR1 is LNHDA and CDR2 is SQIVND (reference sequence). Trimming at V came to 9 bases and at J to 3 bases, leaving 9 bases not matched to a gene. This CDR3 has 14 amino acids. Written as DNA, the CDR3 is TGTGCCAGCAAACCCGGGACAGGGTTCTACGAGCAGTACTTC. This sequence encodes CASKPGTGFYEQYF. Looking up the rest from reference TRBV19 and TRBJ2-7 gives the full variable domain: DGGITQSPKYLFRKEGQNVTLSCEQNLNHDAMYWYRQDPGQGLRLIYYSQIVNDFQKGDIAEGYSVSREKKESFPLTVTSAQKNPTAFYLCASKPGTGFYEQYFGPGTRLTVT.

This rearrangement joins TRBV28 to TRBJ1-2; D may be TRBD1 (6 bases). V was cut by 3 bases and J by 7 bases, with 9 bases left in between. The CDR3 sequence is 12 residues long. Germline V gene lookup returns CDR1 MDHEN and CDR2 SYDVKM. In nucleotides, the CDR3 is TGTGCCAGCAGTTTCCGGGGGGCTGGCTACACCTTC. It translates to CASSFRGAGYTF.

The J gene is TRBJ1-2, the V gene TRBV19; possible D gene TRBD1, 5 bases. CDR3 length: 11 residues. V lost 5 bases and J lost 6, with 7 bases in between. Germline V gene sequence: CDR1 LNHDA, CDR2 SQIVND (reference sequence). Here the CDR3 reads CASSFRDGYTF. The CDR3 nucleotides read TGTGCCAGTAGTTTCAGGGATGGCTACACCTTC.

The chain employs TRBV28 and TRBJ2-7, with D tentatively TRBD2 (5 bases). Germline V gene sequence: CDR1 MDHEN, CDR2 SYDVKM. The CDR3 is 14 amino acids. V was trimmed by 2 bases and J by 7 bases, leaving 15 bases between them. The CDR3 region has the DNA TGTGCCAGCAGTTTACGGGCCCCGAGGGTTGAGCAGTACTTC. It yields the protein CASSLRAPRVEQYF.

This clone was detected only a few times. The chain employs TRBV30 and TRBJ2-3, with TRBD2 matching 8 bases. Germline lookup yields CDR1 GTSNPN and CDR2 SVGIG (reference sequence). The CDR3 runs to 14 residues. V shed 0 bases and J 1 base; nucleotides not matched to a gene: 0. The CDR3 loop reads CAWSVLAGTDTQYF. The CDR3, as DNA: TGTGCCTGGAGTGTACTAGCGGGCACAGATACGCAGTATTTT.

This clone occurred a few times. The chain couples TRBV6-1 to TRBJ2-7; the D is unclear. V gave up 2 bases and J gave up 0 bases, with 8 bases separating them. The germline V gene has CDR1 MNHNS and CDR2 SASEGT. The CDR3 runs 14 residues. The CDR3 nucleotides are TGTGCCAGCAGTGAACTTATGGCCTCCTACGAGCAGTACTTC. It is translated as CASSELMASYEQYF.

The table lists this clone with a few counts. The V and J genes are TRBV30 and TRBJ2-2, with 7 positions matching TRBD1. There are 14 residues in the CDR3. Trimming cost V 1 base and J 6 bases; bases outside gene matches: 5. Germline values: CDR1 GTSNPN, CDR2 SVGIG (reference sequence). The CDR3 is CAWSADRVAGELFF. The CDR3, as DNA: TGTGCCTGGAGTGCAGACAGGGTGGCCGGGGAGCTGTTTTTT. Based on the CDR3 plus reference TRBV30 and TRBJ2-2, the full variable domain is SQTIHQWPATLVQPVGSPLSLECTVEGTSNPNLYWYRQAAGRGLQLLFYSVGIGQISSEVPQNLSASRPQDRQFILSSKKLLLSDSGFYLCAWSADRVAGELFFGEGSRLTVL.

This clone appeared a few times. The rearrangement uses TRBV27 and TRBJ2-7; no firm D call. CDR1 MNHEY and CDR2 SMNVEV come from the germline V gene (reference sequence). This CDR3 is built from 14 residues. Trimming shortened V by 2 bases and J by 0 bases, and 8 bases separated the two germline ends. CDR3 loop: CASSLEWSSYEQYF. For the CDR3, the DNA is TGTGCCAGCAGTTTAGAGTGGAGCTCCTACGAGCAGTACTTC.

This clone was observed a handful of times. The CDR3 sequence: CASSPGGTEAFF. CDR3 DNA sequence: TGTGCCAGCAGCCCCGGGGGAACTGAAGCTTTCTTT. The gene calls are TRBV7-6 and TRBJ1-1; D is perhaps TRBD1 (5 bases). Germline CDR1 is SGHVS and CDR2 is FNYEAQ. The CDR3 has 12 amino acids. The V end lost 5 bases, the J end lost 5 bases, and 9 bases lay between the germline ends. The full variable domain, in which reference TRBV7-6 and TRBJ1-1 provide the parts outside the CDR3, is GAGVSQSPRYKVTKRGQDVALRCDPISGHVSLYWYRQALGQGPEFLTYFNYEAQQDKSGLPNDRFSAERPEGSISTLTIQRTEQRDSAMYRCASSPGGTEAFFGQGTRLTVV.